This TCR beta chain stems from a study of cytomegalovirus exposure and HLA in healthy donors. PCR amplification relied on 60 Vbeta primers (plus 13 Jbeta primers). The protocol was immunoSEQ multiplex PCR, while the TCRdb copy is restricted to in-frame clones and leaves out a portion. The sample shows over 200,000 clones, approximately 87% of them seen only once. CDR1 is MNHEY, CDR2 SVGAGI, per germline. The CDR3 sequence is 15 residues long. The trim removed 6 bases at V and 2 bases at J, leaving 9 bases unmatched. The material sequenced was PBMCs. The J gene is TRBJ2-7, the V gene TRBV6-5; TRBD2 matches 8 bases. This receptor was obtained from a human donor in good health. The CDR3 sequence is CASSLTSVQTYEQYF. For the CDR3, the DNA is TGTGCCAGCAGCCTGACTAGCGTCCAAACCTACGAGCAGTACTTC.